This TCR beta chain was sequenced during a study of cytomegalovirus exposure and HLA in healthy donors. This CDR3 is 14 amino acids long. Trimming removed 5 bases from V and 4 bases from J, with 14 bases in between. Germline values: CDR1 MNHEY, CDR2 SMNVEV (reference sequence). Study-level points and caveats: Judged likely to be a sequencing artifact was a cluster of highly shared sequence variants. Whilst most TCR sequences proved rare, a subset of public TCRs occurred across many donors.

As regards this clone: Its antigen remains unidentified.

13 Jbeta primers and 60 Vbeta primers were used for the PCR. Produced via immunoSEQ multiplex PCR; TCRdb's table is partial and in-frame only. The sample records approximately 150,000 clones, nearly 80% being singletons. The sequence was collected from a man in his forties or fifties in good health and CMV-seropositive. The source material was PBMCs. This chain connects TRBV27 to TRBJ1-2; D unclear. The CDR3 reads CASSLSPTVYGYTF. DNA of the CDR3: TGTGCCAGCAGTCTCTCCCCCACAGTCTATGGCTACACCTTC.